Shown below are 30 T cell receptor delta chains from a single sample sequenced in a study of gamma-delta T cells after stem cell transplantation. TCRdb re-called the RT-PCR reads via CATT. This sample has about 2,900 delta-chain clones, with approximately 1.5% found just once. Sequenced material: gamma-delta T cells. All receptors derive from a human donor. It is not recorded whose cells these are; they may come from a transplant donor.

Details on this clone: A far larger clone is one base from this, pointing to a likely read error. In nucleotides, the CDR3 is TGTGCCTGTGACACCTTAAGTCCTCCCATACTGGGGGATAAGGGACCAGACCGTATGACCGATAAACTCATCTTT. Translating gives CACDTLSPPILGDKGPDRMTDKLIF. The rearrangement joins TRDV2 to TRDJ1, with TRDD3 matching 11 bases. The CDR3 totals 25 residues. Trimming at V came to 0 bases and at J to 2 bases, leaving 31 bases not matched to a gene. CDR1 is GEAIGNYY, CDR2 EKD, per germline.

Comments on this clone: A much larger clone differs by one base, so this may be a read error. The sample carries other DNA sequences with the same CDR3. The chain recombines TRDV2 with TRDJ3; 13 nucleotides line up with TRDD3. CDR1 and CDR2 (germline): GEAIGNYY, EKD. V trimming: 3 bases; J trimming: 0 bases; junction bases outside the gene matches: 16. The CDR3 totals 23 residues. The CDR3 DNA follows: TGTGCCTGTGACGCCATACTGGGGGATACGCGGAAAAGGAGCTCCTGGGACACCCGACAGATGTTTTTC. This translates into CACDAILGDTRKRSSWDTRQMFF.

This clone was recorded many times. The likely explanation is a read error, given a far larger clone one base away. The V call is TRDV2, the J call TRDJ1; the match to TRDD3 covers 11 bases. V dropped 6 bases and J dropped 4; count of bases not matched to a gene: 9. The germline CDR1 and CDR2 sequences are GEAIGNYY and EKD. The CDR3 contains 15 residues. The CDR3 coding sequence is TGTGCCTGTCTTCTACTGGGGGATAGGGGCGATAAACTCATCTTT. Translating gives CACLLLGDRGDKLIF.

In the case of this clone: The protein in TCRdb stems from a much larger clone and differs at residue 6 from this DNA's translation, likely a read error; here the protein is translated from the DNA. This CDR3 reads CACDGPGDLLNTDKLIF. The CDR3 nucleotides are TGTGCCTGTGACGGACCGGGGGACCTTCTTAACACCGATAAACTCATCTTT. The chain couples TRDV2 to TRDJ1; D is perhaps TRDD3 (6 bases). Germline V gene lookup returns CDR1 GEAIGNYY and CDR2 EKD. V lost 3 bases and J 0 bases, leaving 19 bases between the germline ends. The CDR3 spans 17 residues.

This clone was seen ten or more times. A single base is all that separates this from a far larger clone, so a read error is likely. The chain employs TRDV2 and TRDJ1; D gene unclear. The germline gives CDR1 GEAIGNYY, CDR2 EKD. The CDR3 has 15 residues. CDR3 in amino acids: CACNTLSGYTDKLIF. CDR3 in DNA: TGTGCCTGTAACACCCTATCCGGTTACACCGATAAACTCATCTTT.

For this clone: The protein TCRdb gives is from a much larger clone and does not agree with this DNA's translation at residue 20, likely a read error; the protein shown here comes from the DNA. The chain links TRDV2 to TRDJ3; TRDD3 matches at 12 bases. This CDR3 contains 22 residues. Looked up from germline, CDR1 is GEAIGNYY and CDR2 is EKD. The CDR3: CACDTLGLGDTARSWDTRQRFF. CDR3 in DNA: TGTGCCTGTGACACATTGGGCCTGGGGGATACGGCCCGCTCCTGGGACACCCGACAGAGGTTTTTC.

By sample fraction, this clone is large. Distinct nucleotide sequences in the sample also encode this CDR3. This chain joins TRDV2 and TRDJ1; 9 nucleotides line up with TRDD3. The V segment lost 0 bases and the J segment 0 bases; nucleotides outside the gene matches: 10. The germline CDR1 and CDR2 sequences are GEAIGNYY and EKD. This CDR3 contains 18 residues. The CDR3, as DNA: TGTGCCTGTGACACCGTACTGGGGGACCCGACATACACCGATAAACTCATCTTT. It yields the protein CACDTVLGDPTYTDKLIF.

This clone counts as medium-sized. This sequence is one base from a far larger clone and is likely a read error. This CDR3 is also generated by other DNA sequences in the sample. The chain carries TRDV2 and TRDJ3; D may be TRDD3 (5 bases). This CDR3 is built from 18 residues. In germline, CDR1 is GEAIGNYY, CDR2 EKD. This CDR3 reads CACDTAGLGSWDTRQMFF. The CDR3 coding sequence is TGTGCCTGTGACACCGCGGGGCTGGGCTCCTGGGACACCCGGCAGATGTTTTTC.

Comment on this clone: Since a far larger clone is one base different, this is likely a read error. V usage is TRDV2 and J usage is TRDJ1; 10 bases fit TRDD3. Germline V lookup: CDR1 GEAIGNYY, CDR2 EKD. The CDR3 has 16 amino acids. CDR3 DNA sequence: TGTGCCTGTGACCCTTTACTGGGGGATTCCACCGATAAACCCATCTTT. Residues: CACDPLLGDSTDKPIF.

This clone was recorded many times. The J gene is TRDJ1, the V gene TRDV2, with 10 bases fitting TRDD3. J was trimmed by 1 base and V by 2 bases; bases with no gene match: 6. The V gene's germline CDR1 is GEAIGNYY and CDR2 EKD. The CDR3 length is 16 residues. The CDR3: CACDSVLGDSTDKLIF. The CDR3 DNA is TGTGCCTGTGACAGTGTACTGGGGGATTCCACCGATAAACTCATCTTT.

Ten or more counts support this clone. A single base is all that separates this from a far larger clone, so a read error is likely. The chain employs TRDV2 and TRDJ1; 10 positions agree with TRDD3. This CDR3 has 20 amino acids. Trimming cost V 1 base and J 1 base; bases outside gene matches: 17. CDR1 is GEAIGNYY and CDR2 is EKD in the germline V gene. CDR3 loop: CACDTVYGGDTRRATDKLIF. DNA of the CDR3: TGTGCCTGTGACACGGTCTATGGGGGGGATACGCGGAGGGCCACCGATAAACTCATCTTT.

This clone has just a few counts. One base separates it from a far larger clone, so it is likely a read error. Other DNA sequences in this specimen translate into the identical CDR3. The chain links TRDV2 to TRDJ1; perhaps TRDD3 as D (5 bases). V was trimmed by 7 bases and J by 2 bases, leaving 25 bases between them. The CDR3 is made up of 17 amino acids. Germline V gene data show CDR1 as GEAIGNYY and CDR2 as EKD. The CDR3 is CACDEVYSGRLTDKLIF. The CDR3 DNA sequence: TGTGCCTGCGACGAAGTATATTCTGGGCGATTAACCGATAAACTCATCTTT.

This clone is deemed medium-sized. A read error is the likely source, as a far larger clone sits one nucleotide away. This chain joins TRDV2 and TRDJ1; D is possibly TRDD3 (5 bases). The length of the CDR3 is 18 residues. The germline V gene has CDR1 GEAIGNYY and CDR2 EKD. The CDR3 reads CACDTAGWGPTYTDELIF. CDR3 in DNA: TGTGCCTGTGACACCGCTGGGTGGGGACCAACTTACACCGATGAACTCATCTTT.

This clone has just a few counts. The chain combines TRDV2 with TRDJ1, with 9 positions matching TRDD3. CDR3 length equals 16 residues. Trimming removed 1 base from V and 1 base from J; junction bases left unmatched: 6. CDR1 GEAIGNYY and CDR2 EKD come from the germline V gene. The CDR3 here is CACDTLGGYSTDKLIF. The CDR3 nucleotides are TGTGCCTGTGACACACTGGGGGGATACTCCACCGATAAACTCATCTTT.

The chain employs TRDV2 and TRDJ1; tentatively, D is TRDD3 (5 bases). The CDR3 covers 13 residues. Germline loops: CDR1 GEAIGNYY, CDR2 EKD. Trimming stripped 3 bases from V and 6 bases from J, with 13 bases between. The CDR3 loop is CACDRLEDYKLIF. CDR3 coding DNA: TGTGCCTGTGACCGACTGGAGGATTATAAACTCATCTTT.

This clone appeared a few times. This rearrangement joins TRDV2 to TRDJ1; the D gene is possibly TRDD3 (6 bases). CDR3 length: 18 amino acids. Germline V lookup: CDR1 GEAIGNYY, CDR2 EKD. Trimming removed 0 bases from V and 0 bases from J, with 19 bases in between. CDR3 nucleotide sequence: TGTGCCTGTGACACCGTTGAGGTCCTGGGGATGTACACCGATAAACTCATCTTT. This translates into CACDTVEVLGMYTDKLIF.

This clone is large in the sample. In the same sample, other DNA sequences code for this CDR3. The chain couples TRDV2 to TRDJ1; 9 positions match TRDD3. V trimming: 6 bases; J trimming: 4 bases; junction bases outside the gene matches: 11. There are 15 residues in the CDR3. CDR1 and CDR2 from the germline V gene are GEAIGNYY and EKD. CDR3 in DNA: TGTGCCTGTTTTTCTCTGGGGGATTTCGGCGATAAACTCATCTTT. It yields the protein CACFSLGDFGDKLIF.

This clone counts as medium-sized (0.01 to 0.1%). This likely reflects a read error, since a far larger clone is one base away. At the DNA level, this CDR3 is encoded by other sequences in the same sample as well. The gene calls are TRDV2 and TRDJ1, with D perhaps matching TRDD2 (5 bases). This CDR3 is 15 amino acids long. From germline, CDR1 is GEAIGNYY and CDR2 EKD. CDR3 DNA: TGTGCCTGTGACACCATTGGCCTTCACACCGATAAGCTCATCTTT. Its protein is CACDTIGLHTDKLIF.

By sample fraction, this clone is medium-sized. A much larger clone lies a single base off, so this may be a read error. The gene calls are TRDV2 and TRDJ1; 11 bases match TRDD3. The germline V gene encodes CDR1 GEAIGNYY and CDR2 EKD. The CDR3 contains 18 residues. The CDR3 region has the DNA TGTGCCTGTGACAGTGTACTGGGGGATAAGGGGGACACCGATGAACTCATCTTT. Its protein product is CACDSVLGDKGDTDELIF.

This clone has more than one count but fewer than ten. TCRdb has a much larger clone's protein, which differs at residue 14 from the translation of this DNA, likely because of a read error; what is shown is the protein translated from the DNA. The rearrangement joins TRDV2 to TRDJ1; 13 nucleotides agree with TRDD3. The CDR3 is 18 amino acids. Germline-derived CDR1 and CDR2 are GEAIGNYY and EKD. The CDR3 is CACDTVLGDTRYTNKLIF. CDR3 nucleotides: TGTGCCTGTGACACAGTACTGGGGGATACGCGGTACACCAATAAACTCATCTTT.

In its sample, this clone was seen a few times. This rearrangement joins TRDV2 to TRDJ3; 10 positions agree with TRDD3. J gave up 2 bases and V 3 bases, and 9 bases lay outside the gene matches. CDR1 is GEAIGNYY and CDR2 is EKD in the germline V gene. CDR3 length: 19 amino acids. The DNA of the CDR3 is TGTGCCTGTGACTCCGTAGAGGGGGATACGACCTGGGACACCCGACAGATGTTTTTC. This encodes CACDSVEGDTTWDTRQMFF.

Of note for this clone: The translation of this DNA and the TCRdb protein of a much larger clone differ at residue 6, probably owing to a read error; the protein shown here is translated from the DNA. DNA for the CDR3: TGTGCCTGTGACACGACGCTGTCACGGCCTGACGCTGGGGATACGCAGTCCGATAAACTCATCTTT. Its translation is CACDTTLSRPDAGDTQSDKLIF. The V gene is TRDV2, the J gene TRDJ1; 9 bases align to TRDD3. This CDR3 comprises 22 residues. V lost 1 base, J lost 3 bases, and 26 bases stayed unmatched. Germline-derived CDR1 and CDR2 are GEAIGNYY and EKD.

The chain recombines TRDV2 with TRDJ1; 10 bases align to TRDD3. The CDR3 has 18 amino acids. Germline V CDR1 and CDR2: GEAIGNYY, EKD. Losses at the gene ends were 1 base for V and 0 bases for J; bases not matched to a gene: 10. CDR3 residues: CACDTVGDTQLYTDKLIF. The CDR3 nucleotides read TGTGCCTGTGACACAGTGGGGGATACACAGTTGTACACCGATAAACTCATCTTT.

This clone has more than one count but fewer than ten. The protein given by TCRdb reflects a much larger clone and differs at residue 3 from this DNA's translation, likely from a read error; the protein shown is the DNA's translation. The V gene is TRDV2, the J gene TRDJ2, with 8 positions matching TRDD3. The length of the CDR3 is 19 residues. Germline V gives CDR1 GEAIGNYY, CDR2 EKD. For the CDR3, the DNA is TGTGCCCGTGACACCGTACTCTGGGGGACCGAAAACAGGACAGCACAACTCTTCTTT. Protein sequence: CARDTVLWGTENRTAQLFF.

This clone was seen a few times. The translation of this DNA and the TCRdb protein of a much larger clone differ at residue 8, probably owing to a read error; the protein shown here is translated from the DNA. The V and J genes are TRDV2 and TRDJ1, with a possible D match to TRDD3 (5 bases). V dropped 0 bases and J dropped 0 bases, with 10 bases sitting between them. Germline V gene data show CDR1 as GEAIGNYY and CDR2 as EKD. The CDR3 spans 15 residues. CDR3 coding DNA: TGTGCCTGTGACACCGTGGGGTACAACACCGATAAACTCATCTTT. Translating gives CACDTVGYNTDKLIF.

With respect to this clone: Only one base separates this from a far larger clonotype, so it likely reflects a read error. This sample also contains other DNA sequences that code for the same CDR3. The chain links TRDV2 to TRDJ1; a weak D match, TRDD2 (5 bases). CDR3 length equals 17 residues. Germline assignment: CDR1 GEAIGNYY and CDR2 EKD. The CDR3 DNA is TGTGCTTGTGACACCCTCTCTTCCCTCACTTCGGGGGATAAACTCATCTTT. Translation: CACDTLSSLTSGDKLIF.

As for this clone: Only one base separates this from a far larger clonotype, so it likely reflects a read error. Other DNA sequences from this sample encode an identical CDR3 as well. CDR3 bases: TGCGCCTGTGACACCGCGGGACCTGGTGAGCGGGGAAAAGCCTGGGACACCCGACAGATGTTTTTC. As protein: CACDTAGPGERGKAWDTRQMFF. The V gene is TRDV2, the J gene TRDJ3, with D possibly being TRDD3 (5 bases). Germline V gene lookup returns CDR1 GEAIGNYY and CDR2 EKD. The CDR3 contains 22 residues.

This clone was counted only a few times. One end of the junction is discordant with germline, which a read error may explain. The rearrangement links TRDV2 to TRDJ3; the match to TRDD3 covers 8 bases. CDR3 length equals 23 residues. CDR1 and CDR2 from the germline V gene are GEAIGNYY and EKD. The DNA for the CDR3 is TGTGCCTGTGACACCGTTGTCCGGGATACGCCGGAAGAAGCCTCCTGGGACACCAGACAGGTGTTTTTC. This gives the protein CACDTVVRDTPEEASWDTRQVFF.

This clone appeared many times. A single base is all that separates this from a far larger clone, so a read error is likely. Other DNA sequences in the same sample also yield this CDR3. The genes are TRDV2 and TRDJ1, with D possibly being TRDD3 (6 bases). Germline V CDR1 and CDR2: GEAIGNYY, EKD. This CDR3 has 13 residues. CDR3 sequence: CACDAWGADKLIF. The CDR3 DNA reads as TGTGCCTGTGACGCCTGGGGTGCCGATAAACTCATCTTC.

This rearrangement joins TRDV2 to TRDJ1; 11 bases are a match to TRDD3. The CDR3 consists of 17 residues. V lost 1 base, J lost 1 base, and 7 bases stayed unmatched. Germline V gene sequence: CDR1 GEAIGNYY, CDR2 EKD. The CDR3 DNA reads TGTGCCTGTGACACTCTACTGGGGGATAGGCGCACCGATAAACTCATCTTT. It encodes CACDTLLGDRRTDKLIF.